These 20 T cell receptor beta chains originate from one sample sequenced in a study of cytomegalovirus exposure and HLA in healthy donors. The PCR employed 60 Vbeta primers together with 13 Jbeta primers. Method: immunoSEQ multiplex PCR; TCRdb's copy keeps in-frame clones and lacks some. The table has under 200,000 clones, roughly 82% seen once. What was sequenced was PBMCs. Receptors were obtained from a man aged 50 to 59 in good health and CMV-seropositive.

The V gene is TRBV18, the J gene TRBJ2-6; a possible D gene is TRBD1 (6 bases). The CDR3 extends over 15 amino acids. V was shortened by 5 bases and J by 1 base, with 9 bases between the two germline ends. Germline CDR1 KGHSH, CDR2 LQKENI. CDR3 DNA: TGTGCCAGCTCAAGGACAGAGTCTGGGGCCAACGTCCTGACTTTC. Residues: CASSRTESGANVLTF.

This sequence joins TRBV2 and TRBJ1-2, with D perhaps matching TRBD1 (6 bases). In germline, CDR1 is SNHLY, CDR2 FYNNEI. This CDR3 has 14 amino acids. Trimming stripped 2 bases from V and 8 bases from J, with 15 bases between. This CDR3 is CASSELWGLWGYTF. CDR3 in DNA: TGTGCCAGCAGTGAATTGTGGGGGCTCTGGGGCTACACCTTC.

The V and J genes are TRBV7-9 and TRBJ2-1; D is unclear. With 5 bases removed from V and 2 bases from J, the gap between germline ends came to 4 bases. Germline V gives CDR1 SEHNR, CDR2 FQNEAQ (reference sequence). This CDR3 spans 12 amino acids. The CDR3 DNA reads as TGTGCCAGCAGCCGAGCCTACAATGAGCAGTTCTTC. Amino acids: CASSRAYNEQFF. The full variable domain, in which reference TRBV7-9 and TRBJ2-1 provide the parts outside the CDR3, is DTGVSQNPRHKITKRGQNVTFRCDPISEHNRLYWYRQTLGQGPEFLTYFQNEAQLEKSRLLSDRFSAERPKGSFSTLEIQRTEQGDSAMYLCASSRAYNEQFFGPGTRLTVL.

V is TRBV19 and J is TRBJ2-1; TRBD2 matches at 12 bases. The CDR3 runs to 16 residues. J lost 15 bases, V lost 4 bases, and 16 bases had no gene match. Per the germline V gene, CDR1 is LNHDA and CDR2 is SQIVND (reference sequence). The CDR3 sequence: CASSTKWTSGIESRFF. The CDR3 DNA reads as TGTGCCAGTAGTACAAAATGGACTAGCGGGATAGAGTCGAGGTTCTTC.

The J gene is TRBJ2-1, the V gene TRBV5-4; perhaps TRBD2 as D (6 bases). The V and J ends lost 4 bases and 7 bases respectively, with 9 bases between them. The CDR3 is made up of 12 amino acids. CDR1 and CDR2 from the germline V gene are SGHNT and YYREEE (reference sequence). CDR3 nucleotides: TGTGCCAGCAGCCCTAGCGAGAATGAGCAGTTCTTC. Protein sequence: CASSPSENEQFF.

The J gene is TRBJ1-5, the V gene TRBV19; 7 bases match TRBD1. Germline V gene lookup returns CDR1 LNHDA and CDR2 SQIVND (reference sequence). This CDR3 contains 18 residues. V lost 7 bases, J lost 6 bases, and 21 bases stayed unmatched. Here the CDR3 reads CASTEPWRQGRVRQPQHF. The CDR3 DNA follows: TGTGCCAGTACCGAGCCTTGGAGACAGGGAAGGGTTCGTCAGCCCCAGCATTTT.

The chain employs TRBV6-5 and TRBJ1-5; tentative D call: TRBD1 (5 bases). The CDR3 has 15 residues. CDR1 MNHEY and CDR2 SVGAGI come from the germline V gene. Between the trimmed V and J ends, which lost 5 bases and 2 bases, there was a span of 13 bases. CDR3 in amino acids: CASSLTGDGNQPQHF. The CDR3 region has the DNA TGTGCCAGCAGTCTTACAGGTGACGGCAATCAGCCCCAGCATTTT.

The chain combines TRBV4-2 with TRBJ2-7, with 7 nucleotides matching TRBD1. CDR1 and CDR2 (germline): LGHNA, YNFKEQ. This CDR3 spans 16 amino acids. The junction had 9 bases not matched to a gene; V was cut back by 1 base and J by 3 bases. The CDR3 region is CASSQVAGTDNYEQYF. The CDR3 DNA reads as TGTGCCAGCAGCCAAGTGGCCGGGACAGATAACTACGAGCAGTACTTC.

The rearrangement links TRBV12-5 to TRBJ2-3; 7 bases match TRBD1. V was pared by 0 bases and J by 6 bases, with 12 bases of the junction left unmatched. CDR1 and CDR2 (germline): LGHNT, FRNRAP. There are 17 residues in the CDR3. Written as DNA, the CDR3 is TGTGCTAGTGGTTTGGTAGGAAAGGGGGCTTTCGAGGATACGCAGTATTTT. Protein: CASGLVGKGAFEDTQYF.

This clone was seen more than once but under ten times. This rearrangement joins TRBV30 to TRBJ1-4; 8 positions agree with TRBD1. Per the germline V gene, CDR1 is GTSNPN and CDR2 is SVGIG (reference sequence). There are 17 residues in the CDR3. V was pared by 4 bases and J by 3 bases, with 13 bases of the junction left unmatched. The CDR3, as DNA: TGTGCCTGGACCCCCGGGACAGGAGTACCGGCTAATGAAAAACTGTTTTTT. Protein: CAWTPGTGVPANEKLFF.

This clone was detected only a few times. This chain joins TRBV14 and TRBJ2-7; possibly TRBD2 for D (6 bases). CDR3 length: 13 residues. Trimming pared 1 base from V and 9 bases from J, leaving 13 bases between. Germline V gene lookup returns CDR1 SGHDN and CDR2 FVKESK. The DNA of the CDR3 is TGTGCCAGCAGCCAAGCTCAGGCCGGGGGGCAGTACTTC. Its translation: CASSQAQAGGQYF.

Comment on this clone: The sample has other DNA sequences that encode this CDR3 too. The genes are TRBV27 and TRBJ1-3; D unclear. V was cut by 5 bases and J by 1 base, with 9 bases left in between. From germline, CDR1 is MNHEY and CDR2 SMNVEV (reference sequence). CDR3 length equals 14 residues. CDR3 sequence reads: CASSPRGSGNTIYF. For the CDR3, the DNA is TGTGCCAGCAGTCCACGCGGATCTGGAAACACCATATATTTT.

The J gene is TRBJ1-1, the V gene TRBV19; D is perhaps TRBD1 (5 bases). CDR3 length: 14 amino acids. Germline-derived CDR1 and CDR2 are LNHDA and SQIVND (reference sequence). V was trimmed by 5 bases and J by 6 bases, leaving 16 bases between them. The chain's CDR3 is CASSPAQGLAEAFF. The CDR3 DNA reads as TGTGCCAGTAGTCCCGCCCAGGGACTCGCTGAAGCTTTCTTT.

A few counts support this clone. This chain joins TRBV5-4 and TRBJ2-7, with D tentatively TRBD2 (6 bases). CDR3 size: 17 residues. V lost 0 bases to trimming and J lost 0 bases, with 16 bases between them. The germline V gene has CDR1 SGHNT and CDR2 YYREEE (reference sequence). The chain's CDR3 is CASSLELVPGLSYEQYF. The CDR3 nucleotides read TGTGCCAGCAGCTTGGAACTTGTGCCGGGACTCTCCTACGAGCAGTACTTC.

This chain joins TRBV5-1 and TRBJ1-4; 8 bases map to TRBD1. The ends lost 4 bases at V and 0 bases at J; junction bases unmatched: 5. This CDR3 is built from 16 residues. Germline CDR1 is SGHRS and CDR2 is YFSETQ. DNA for the CDR3: TGCGCCAGCAGCCCTGGACAGGGTTCAACTAATGAAAAACTGTTTTTT. Its translation: CASSPGQGSTNEKLFF.

This clone was observed a single time. The chain joins TRBV9 to TRBJ2-7; 13 positions agree with TRBD2. The J segment lost 2 bases and the V segment lost 2 bases, leaving 10 bases of the junction unmatched. Per the germline V gene, CDR1 is SGDLS and CDR2 is YYNGEE. The length of the CDR3 is 18 residues. CDR3 sequence reads: CASSVKSQGLAGPYEQYF. The CDR3 coding sequence is TGTGCCAGCAGCGTGAAATCCCAGGGACTAGCGGGACCCTACGAGCAGTACTTC.

This clone appeared many times. The chain carries TRBV28 and TRBJ1-1; D gene unclear. CDR3 length equals 13 residues. V was pared by 3 bases and J by 3 bases, with 8 bases between. The V gene's germline CDR1 is MDHEN and CDR2 SYDVKM. In nucleotides, the CDR3 is TGTGCCAGCAGTTTGCAGGTGGACACTGAAGCTTTCTTT. Encoded protein: CASSLQVDTEAFF.

This clone was detected once. The gene calls are TRBV4-3 and TRBJ2-5, with D maybe TRBD1 (7 bases). V lost 1 base and J 1 base, leaving 16 bases between the germline ends. The CDR3 extends over 17 amino acids. Germline values: CDR1 LGHNA, CDR2 YSLEER. In DNA, the CDR3 is TGCGCCAGCAGCCAAGGATCGGGGGCAGGGGGCCAAGAGACCCAGTACTTC. It is translated as CASSQGSGAGGQETQYF.

The chain couples TRBV6-5 to TRBJ1-4; unclear D gene. The CDR3 consists of 15 residues. Germline V CDR1 and CDR2: MNHEY, SVGAGI. With 4 bases removed from V and 0 bases from J, the gap between germline ends came to 9 bases. CDR3 coding DNA: TGTGCCAGCAGTTCCGGAGGATCAACTAATGAAAAACTGTTTTTT. Its protein is CASSSGGSTNEKLFF.

The chain joins TRBV19 to TRBJ1-1, with TRBD1 matching 8 bases. In germline, CDR1 is LNHDA, CDR2 SQIVND (reference sequence). V lost 1 base, J lost 1 base, and 5 bases stayed unmatched. This CDR3 contains 16 residues. This CDR3 is CASSIVSGQGNTEAFF. DNA for the CDR3: TGTGCCAGTAGTATAGTCAGCGGACAGGGGAACACTGAAGCTTTCTTT.